This TCR beta chain stems from a study of blood T cell repertoires in COVID-19. CDR1 GTSNPN and CDR2 SVGIG come from the germline V gene (reference sequence). The germline V and J ends were trimmed by 0 bases and 4 bases, with 5 bases remaining between them. This CDR3 is 12 amino acids long. The protocol was immunoSEQ multiplex PCR, while the TCRdb copy is restricted to in-frame clones and leaves out a portion. The table shows over 60,000 clones, with approximately 89% occurring only once. What was sequenced was peripheral blood. J is TRBJ2-3 and V is TRBV30, with a tentative D call TRBD1 (5 bases). This TCR derives from an older woman with acute or convalescent COVID-19. This CDR3 reads CAWSVGADTQYF. CDR3 coding DNA: TGTGCCTGGAGTGTAGGGGCAGATACGCAGTATTTT.